The sequence of this T cell receptor (beta chain) was determined in a study of T cells after somatic rescue of genetic block. Sequencing used immunoSEQ multiplex PCR; TCRdb keeps in-frame clones, though not all of them. The sample includes 110,000 or so clones, 75% to 95% of them seen just once. This CDR3 has 14 amino acids. J gave up 10 bases and V 6 bases, and 7 bases lay outside the gene matches. CDR1 and CDR2 (germline): MDHEN, SYDVKM. The receptor was isolated from a young woman. Sequencing was done on a sample of peripheral blood mononuclear cells (PBMCs). This rearrangement joins TRBV28 to TRBJ1-6; 9 nucleotides align to TRBD1. CDR3 protein: CASRTPDRGSPLHF. The CDR3 DNA is TGTGCCAGCAGGACTCCAGACAGGGGGTCACCCCTCCACTTT.